This T cell receptor (beta chain) emerged from a study of T cell repertoires in cytomegalovirus infection. One entry per CDR3 protein, called by TCRdb with MiXCR from the reads. Of about 700,000 distinct CDR3 sequences in the sample, around a third are singletons; the top ten hold roughly 18%. This clonotype was seen only once. Its cognate antigen is unknown. A read error may produce the germline difference seen at one junction end. Per the germline V gene, CDR1 is SGHTA and CDR2 is FQGNSA. The CDR3 covers 15 residues. The sequences come from cultured PBMCs, collected from culture after CMV antigen stimulation. This receptor was identified in a human donor in good health (CMV status not recorded). Some clones in this sample may be carry-over from other donors' samples. The chain combines TRBV7-2 with TRBJ2-7; 11 positions match TRBD1. This CDR3 is CASSLALVGQGVPNF. The CDR3 nucleotides are TGTGCCAGCAGCTTAGCGCTAGTGGGACAGGGGGTTCCGAACTTC.